This T cell receptor (beta chain) was recovered during a study of beta chain features in type 1 diabetes. Whole-study findings and limits: TCRB CDR3s were moderately but significantly shorter in Type 1 diabetes patients in all four CD4+ subsets.

Expressed TCRB transcripts were sequenced, since all the RNA that had been isolated was reverse transcribed. Profiling relied on immunoSEQ multiplex PCR, and the TCRdb table lists in-frame clones only, not all of them. This table holds 250,000 to 300,000 clones, about 24% found once. This CDR3 spans 15 amino acids. Trimming cost V 5 bases and J 3 bases; bases outside gene matches: 6. From germline, CDR1 is MNHNY and CDR2 SVGAGI (reference sequence). On this clone: Its antigen remains unidentified.

CD4+ naive, central memory, regulatory and stem cell-like memory subsets were isolated by sorting on CD45RO/CCR7/CD25/CD127/CD95/CD27. The sample consisted of naive CD4+ T cells from blood. This chain uses TRBV6-6 with TRBJ2-7, with 11 positions matching TRBD1. This TCR was sampled from a woman in her twenties or thirties with type 1 diabetes. In DNA form, the CDR3 reads TGTGCCAGCAGTAAACCGGGACAGGGGGGCTACGAGCAGTACTTC. This gives the protein CASSKPGQGGYEQYF.